Sequencing of this T cell receptor (beta chain) was carried out in a study of T cells in Graves' hyperthyroidism and ophthalmopathy. Study-level background: Peripheral blood was collected at initial diagnosis, before any treatment.

This clonotype was seen repeatedly, ten times or more. The CDR3 consists of 20 residues. V lost 4 bases and J lost 3, with 27 bases in between. Germline V gene sequence: CDR1 MNHNS, CDR2 SASEGT. There were TCR beta CDR3 regions amplified from RNA transcripts. HTBI primers drove first-round RT-PCR of the TCR CDR3. TCRdb redid the calling of the multiplex PCR reads with MiXCR, one entry per CDR3 protein. The sample records 300,000 to 350,000 distinct CDR3 sequences, approximately 15% being singletons. An absence of ophthalmopathy progression within 18 months meant stable Graves' hyperthyroidism. PBMCs stemmed from more than 7.5 ml fresh peripheral blood.

The origin of this receptor is a woman in her 30s with Graves' hyperthyroidism. The chain employs TRBV6-1 and TRBJ2-2; tentatively, D is TRBD2 (8 bases). What was sequenced was blood. Written as DNA, the CDR3 is TGTGCCAGCAGTGCGCCCAGGGCCCTTTTTAGCGGGACAGACACCGGGGAGCTGTTTTTT. This gives the protein CASSAPRALFSGTDTGELFF.